One and the same sample provided the 17 T cell receptor beta chains below, sequenced in a study of neoadjuvant anti-PD-1 for oral cavity cancer. Time point noted: after neoadjuvant nivolumab, at surgical resection. Generated by immunoSEQ multiplex PCR, the TCRdb table keeps only in-frame clones and is missing some. The table shows around 37,000 clones, with roughly 35% occurring only once. The input for sequencing was tumor tissue, taken after nivolumab (anti-PD-1) treatment. These receptors came from a person between 35 and 79 years old with oral cavity squamous cell carcinoma.

The DNA of the CDR3 is TGTGCCAGCAGTTTCAGGGTTACCCATGGCTACACCTTC. It translates to CASSFRVTHGYTF. The rearrangement uses TRBV28 and TRBJ1-2; perhaps TRBD1 as D (5 bases). The V gene lost 3 bases and the J gene lost 6 bases, with 11 bases spanning the gap. This CDR3 is 13 amino acids long. The germline CDR1 and CDR2 sequences are MDHEN and SYDVKM.

The chain couples TRBV7-7 to TRBJ2-7; no reliable D call. The V gene lost 0 bases and the J gene lost 5 bases, with 8 bases spanning the gap. Germline V lookup: CDR1 SSHAT, CDR2 FNYEAQ (reference sequence). The CDR3 runs 13 residues. The CDR3 DNA reads TGTGCCAGCAGCTTAGCACCTCTGGACGAGCAGTACTTC. As protein: CASSLAPLDEQYF.

V usage is TRBV18 and J usage is TRBJ1-5; no clear D. The CDR3 consists of 15 residues. Looked up from germline, CDR1 is KGHSH and CDR2 is LQKENI. Trimming left V 0 bases short and J 0 bases short, with 6 bases between. The CDR3 DNA follows: TGTGCCAGCTCACCACCGGGAAATAGCAATCAGCCCCAGCATTTT. Its protein product is CASSPPGNSNQPQHF.

This clone was picked up a small number of times. This chain uses TRBV30 with TRBJ2-1; D not certain. V gave up 2 bases and J gave up 5 bases, with 10 bases separating them. Looked up from germline, CDR1 is GTSNPN and CDR2 is SVGIG (reference sequence). This CDR3 comprises 13 residues. The CDR3 DNA reads TGTGCCTGGAGTAAGGGATCAGACAATGAGCAGTTCTTC. Protein: CAWSKGSDNEQFF.

The chain recombines TRBV9 with TRBJ1-2; D not certain. In germline, CDR1 is SGDLS, CDR2 YYNGEE. This CDR3 region has 16 residues. Deletions cut 1 base from V and 3 bases from J, with 16 bases between. This CDR3 reads CASSVPQRLQDYGYTF. For the CDR3, the DNA is TGTGCCAGCAGCGTACCCCAGAGACTGCAGGACTATGGCTACACCTTC.

This clone was detected many times. J is TRBJ2-7 and V is TRBV9; D gene unclear. CDR3 length: 15 amino acids. Trimming removed 4 bases at V and 6 bases at J, with 20 bases between. Germline loops: CDR1 SGDLS, CDR2 YYNGEE. CDR3 nucleotide sequence: TGTGCCAGCAGCCCCTTCGAAGGTGGGTTTTCCGAGCAGTACTTC. This gives the protein CASSPFEGGFSEQYF.

The chain links TRBV5-6 to TRBJ1-1; no clear D. The germline CDR1 and CDR2 sequences are SGHDT and YYEEEE. This CDR3 comprises 13 residues. The ends were cut back, 3 bases at V and 3 bases at J, with 9 bases in the middle. This CDR3 is CASSYDLYTEAFF. DNA of the CDR3: TGTGCCAGCAGCTATGACTTGTACACTGAAGCTTTCTTT.

The J gene is TRBJ1-1, the V gene TRBV27; 7 bases are a match to TRBD1. The CDR3 loop spans 13 amino acids. Germline values: CDR1 MNHEY, CDR2 SMNVEV (reference sequence). The trim removed 7 bases at V and 11 bases at J, leaving 13 bases unmatched. The CDR3 nucleotides are TGTGCCAGCACCCTTTTTGGGGAGGGGGCTGCTTTCTTT. Translated, it gives CASTLFGEGAAFF.

This clone was detected many times. The chain employs TRBV30 and TRBJ1-6; tentatively, D is TRBD1 (6 bases). Germline assignment: CDR1 GTSNPN and CDR2 SVGIG (reference sequence). V shed 4 bases and J shed 9 bases, with 19 bases lying between them. This CDR3 spans 15 amino acids. Written as DNA, the CDR3 is TGTGCCTGGATCGCACAGGGATATCGTTGTTCACCCCTCCACTTT. This gives the protein CAWIAQGYRCSPLHF.

This clone has a handful of counts. The chain has TRBV4-1 and TRBJ2-3; possible D gene TRBD1, 5 bases. V lost 0 bases and J lost 6, with 16 bases in between. The CDR3 has 16 amino acids. Germline lookup yields CDR1 MGHRA and CDR2 YSYEKL. The CDR3 bases are TGCGCCAGCAGCCAAGAGGCCCTAGGGCGACAGGATACGCAGTATTTT. It encodes CASSQEALGRQDTQYF.

In its sample, this clone was seen once. The CDR3 sequence is CASSSRLEQYF. CDR3 sequence (DNA): TGTGCCAGCAGCTCCCGGCTCGAGCAGTACTTC. This rearrangement joins TRBV11-2 to TRBJ2-7, with D hard to call. Trimming removed 4 bases at V and 6 bases at J, with 7 bases between. The germline V gene has CDR1 SGHAT and CDR2 FQNNGV. The CDR3 runs to 11 residues.

The chain uses TRBV12-5 and TRBJ1-1; D is unresolved. The V and J ends lost 4 bases and 1 base respectively, with 7 bases between them. Germline CDR1 reads LGHNT; CDR2 reads FRNRAP. This CDR3 region has 13 residues. In DNA form, the CDR3 reads TGTGCTAGTGGTTCTATGGGGAACACTGAAGCTTTCTTT. Protein: CASGSMGNTEAFF.

V usage is TRBV30 and J usage is TRBJ1-1; 7 nucleotides match TRBD1. V was clipped by 0 bases and J by 6 bases; unmatched bases: 10. Looked up from germline, CDR1 is GTSNPN and CDR2 is SVGIG (reference sequence). The CDR3 runs 15 residues. In DNA form, the CDR3 reads TGTGCCTGGAGTGTATCTCTGGACAGGTTGCCTGAAGCTTTCTTT. Translation: CAWSVSLDRLPEAFF.

The CDR3 spells CASSLTVTGWGNQPQHF. CDR3 DNA sequence: TGTGCCAGCAGTTTAACTGTGACAGGGTGGGGTAATCAGCCCCAGCATTTT. The genes are TRBV28 and TRBJ1-5; 7 bases are a match to TRBD1. The CDR3 extends over 17 amino acids. Germline values: CDR1 MDHEN, CDR2 SYDVKM. V lost 2 bases and J lost 4; bases outside the gene matches: 11.

The chain employs TRBV27 and TRBJ1-5, with TRBD1 identical over 8 bases. V lost 5 bases, J lost 2 bases, and 5 bases stayed unmatched. This CDR3 is 15 amino acids long. The germline V gene has CDR1 MNHEY and CDR2 SMNVEV (reference sequence). DNA for the CDR3: TGTGCCAGCAGTCCACAGGGGGTTCGCAATCAGCCCCAGCATTTT. It encodes CASSPQGVRNQPQHF.

The table lists this clone with a few counts. The CDR3 DNA reads as TGTGCCAGCTCACCTCTAGACAAAAACAACTATGGCTACACCTTC. This encodes CASSPLDKNNYGYTF. The chain employs TRBV18 and TRBJ1-2; D uncertain. Germline V gene sequence: CDR1 KGHSH, CDR2 LQKENI. Deletions cut 3 bases from V and 2 bases from J, with 13 bases between. CDR3 length: 15 residues.

About this clone: Germline is not matched at one junction end, which may reflect a read error. This chain joins TRBV27 and TRBJ1-1; 7 nucleotides line up with TRBD1. Germline-derived CDR1 and CDR2 are MNHEY and SMNVEV (reference sequence). The CDR3 loop spans 12 amino acids. This CDR3 is CASTTGNAEAFF. The CDR3 nucleotides are TGTGCCAGCACGACAGGGAACGCTGAAGCTTTCTTT.